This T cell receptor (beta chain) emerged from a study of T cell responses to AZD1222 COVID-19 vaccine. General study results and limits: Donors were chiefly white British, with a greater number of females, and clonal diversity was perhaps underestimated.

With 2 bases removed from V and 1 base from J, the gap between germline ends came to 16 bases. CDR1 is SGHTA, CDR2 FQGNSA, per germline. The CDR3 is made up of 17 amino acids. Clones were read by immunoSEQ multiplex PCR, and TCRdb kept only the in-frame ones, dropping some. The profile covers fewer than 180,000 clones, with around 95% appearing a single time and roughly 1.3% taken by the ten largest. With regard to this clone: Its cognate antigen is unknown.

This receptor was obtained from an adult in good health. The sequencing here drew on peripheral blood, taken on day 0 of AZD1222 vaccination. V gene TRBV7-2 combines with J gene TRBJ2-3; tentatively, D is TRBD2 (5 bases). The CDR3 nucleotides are TGTGCCAGCAGCTTATTCGGCGAGACTACGCGCACAGATACGCAGTATTTT. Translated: CASSLFGETTRTDTQYF.